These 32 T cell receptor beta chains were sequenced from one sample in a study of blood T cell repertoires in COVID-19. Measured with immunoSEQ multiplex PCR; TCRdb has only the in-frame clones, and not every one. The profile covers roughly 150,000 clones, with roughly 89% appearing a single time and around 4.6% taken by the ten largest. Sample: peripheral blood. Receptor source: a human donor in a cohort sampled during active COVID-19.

CDR3 bases: TGTGCCAGTAGGCAGACACCCCAGGGAGGTGGGGCCAACGTCCTGACTTTC. Translation gives CASRQTPQGGGANVLTF. The chain has TRBV19 and TRBJ2-6; weak D call: TRBD2 (6 bases). Trimming took 6 bases from V and 3 from J, leaving 18 bases between them. The CDR3 has 17 residues. Germline V lookup: CDR1 LNHDA, CDR2 SQIVND (reference sequence).

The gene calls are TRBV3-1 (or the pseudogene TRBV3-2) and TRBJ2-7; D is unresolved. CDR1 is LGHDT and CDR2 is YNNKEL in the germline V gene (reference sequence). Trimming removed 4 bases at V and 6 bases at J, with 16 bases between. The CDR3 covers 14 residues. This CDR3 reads CASSPNAAPREQYF. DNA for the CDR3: TGTGCCAGCAGCCCTAACGCCGCCCCCCGCGAGCAGTACTTC.

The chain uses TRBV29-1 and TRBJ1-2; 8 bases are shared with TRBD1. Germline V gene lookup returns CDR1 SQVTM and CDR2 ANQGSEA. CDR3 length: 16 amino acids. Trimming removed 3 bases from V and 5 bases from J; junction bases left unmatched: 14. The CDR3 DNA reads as TGCAGCGTTGAGGGATTACCGGGACAGGAAGATTATGGCTACACCTTC. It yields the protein CSVEGLPGQEDYGYTF.

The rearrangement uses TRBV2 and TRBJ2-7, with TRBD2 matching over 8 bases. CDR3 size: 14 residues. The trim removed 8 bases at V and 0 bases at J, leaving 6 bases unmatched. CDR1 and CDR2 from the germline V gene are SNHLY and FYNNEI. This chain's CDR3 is CASFLGRASYEQYF. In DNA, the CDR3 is TGTGCCAGCTTTCTCGGGAGGGCCTCCTACGAGCAGTACTTC.

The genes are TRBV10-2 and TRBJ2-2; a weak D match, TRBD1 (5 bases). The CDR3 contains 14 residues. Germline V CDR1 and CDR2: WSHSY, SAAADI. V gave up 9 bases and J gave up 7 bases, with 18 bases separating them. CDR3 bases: TGCGCCAGTTACCCAGCCAGGGTCAACGGGGAGCTGTTTTTT. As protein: CASYPARVNGELFF.

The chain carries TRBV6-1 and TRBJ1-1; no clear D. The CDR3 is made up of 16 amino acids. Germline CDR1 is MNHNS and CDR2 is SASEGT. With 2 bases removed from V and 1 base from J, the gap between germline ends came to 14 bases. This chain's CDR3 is CASSELRGYWNTEAFF. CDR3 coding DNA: TGTGCCAGCAGTGAACTTCGAGGGTACTGGAACACTGAAGCTTTCTTT.

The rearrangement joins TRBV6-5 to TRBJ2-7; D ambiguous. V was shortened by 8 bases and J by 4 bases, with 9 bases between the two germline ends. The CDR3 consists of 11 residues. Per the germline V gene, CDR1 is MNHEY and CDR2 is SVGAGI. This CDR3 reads CASRFRYEQYF. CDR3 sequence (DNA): TGTGCCAGCCGGTTTCGGTACGAGCAGTACTTC.

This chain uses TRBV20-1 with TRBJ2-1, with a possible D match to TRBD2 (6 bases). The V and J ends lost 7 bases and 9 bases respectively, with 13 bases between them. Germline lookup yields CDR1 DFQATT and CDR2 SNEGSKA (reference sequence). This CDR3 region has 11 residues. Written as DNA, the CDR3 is TGCAGTGTCCGACTAGTTGGTGAGCAGTTCTTC. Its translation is CSVRLVGEQFF.

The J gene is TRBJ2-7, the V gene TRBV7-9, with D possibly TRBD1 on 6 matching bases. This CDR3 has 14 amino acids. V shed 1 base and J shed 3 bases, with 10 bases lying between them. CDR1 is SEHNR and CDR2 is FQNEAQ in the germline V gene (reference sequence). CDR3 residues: CASSLEDRFYEQYF. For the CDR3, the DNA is TGTGCCAGCAGCTTAGAGGACAGATTCTACGAGCAGTACTTC. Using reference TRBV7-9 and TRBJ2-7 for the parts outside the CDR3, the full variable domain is DTGVSQNPRHKITKRGQNVTFRCDPISEHNRLYWYRQTLGQGPEFLTYFQNEAQLEKSRLLSDRFSAERPKGSFSTLEIQRTEQGDSAMYLCASSLEDRFYEQYFGPGTRLTVT.

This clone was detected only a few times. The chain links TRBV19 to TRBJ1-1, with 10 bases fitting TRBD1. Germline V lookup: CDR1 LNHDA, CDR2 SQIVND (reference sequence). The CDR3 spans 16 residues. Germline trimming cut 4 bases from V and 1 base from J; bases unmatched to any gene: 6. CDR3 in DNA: TGTGCCAGTAGTACCGACAGGGGGCGCAAGAACACTGAAGCTTTCTTT. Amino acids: CASSTDRGRKNTEAFF.

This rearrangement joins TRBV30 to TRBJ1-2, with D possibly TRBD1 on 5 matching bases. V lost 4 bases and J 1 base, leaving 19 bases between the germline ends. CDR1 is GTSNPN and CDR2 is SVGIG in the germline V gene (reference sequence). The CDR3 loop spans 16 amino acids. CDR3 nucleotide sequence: TGTGCCTGGAACCCGGACGGGGGGACGTTTAACTATGGCTACACCTTC. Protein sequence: CAWNPDGGTFNYGYTF.

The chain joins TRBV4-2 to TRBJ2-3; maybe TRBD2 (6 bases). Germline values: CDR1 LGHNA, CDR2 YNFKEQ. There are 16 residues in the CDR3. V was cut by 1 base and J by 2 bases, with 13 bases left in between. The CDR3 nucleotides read TGTGCCAGCAGCCAAGTCTTCGGGAGTCCCACAGATACGCAGTATTTT. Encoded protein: CASSQVFGSPTDTQYF.

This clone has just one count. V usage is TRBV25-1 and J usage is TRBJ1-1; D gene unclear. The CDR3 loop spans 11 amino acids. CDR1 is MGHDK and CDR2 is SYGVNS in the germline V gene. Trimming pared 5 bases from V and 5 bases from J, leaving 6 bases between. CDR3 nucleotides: TGTGCCAGCAGTCCCGGGACTGAAGCTTTCTTT. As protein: CASSPGTEAFF. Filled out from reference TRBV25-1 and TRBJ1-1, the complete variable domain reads EADIYQTPRYLVIGTGKKITLECSQTMGHDKMYWYQQDPGMELHLIHYSYGVNSTEKGDLSSESTVSRIRTEHFPLTLESARPSHTSQYLCASSPGTEAFFGQGTRLTVV.

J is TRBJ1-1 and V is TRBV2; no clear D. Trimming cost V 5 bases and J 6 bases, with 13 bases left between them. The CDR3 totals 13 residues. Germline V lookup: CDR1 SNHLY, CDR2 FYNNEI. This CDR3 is CASSSGSSPEAFF. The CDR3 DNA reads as TGTGCCAGCAGTAGTGGGAGTTCCCCTGAAGCTTTCTTT.

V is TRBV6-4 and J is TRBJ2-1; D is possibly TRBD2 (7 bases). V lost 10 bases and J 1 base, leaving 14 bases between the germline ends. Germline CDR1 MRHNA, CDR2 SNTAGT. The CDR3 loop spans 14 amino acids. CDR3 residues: CAIGGSGSYNEQFF. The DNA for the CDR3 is TGTGCCATAGGGGGTAGCGGGTCCTACAATGAGCAGTTCTTC.

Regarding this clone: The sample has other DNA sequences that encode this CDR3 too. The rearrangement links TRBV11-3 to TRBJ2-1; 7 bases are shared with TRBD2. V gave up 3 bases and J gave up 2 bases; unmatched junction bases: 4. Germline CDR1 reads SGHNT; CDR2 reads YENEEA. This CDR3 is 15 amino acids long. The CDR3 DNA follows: TGTGCCAGCAGCTTCGGCCTAGCGGCCTACAATGAGCAGTTCTTC. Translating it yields CASSFGLAAYNEQFF.

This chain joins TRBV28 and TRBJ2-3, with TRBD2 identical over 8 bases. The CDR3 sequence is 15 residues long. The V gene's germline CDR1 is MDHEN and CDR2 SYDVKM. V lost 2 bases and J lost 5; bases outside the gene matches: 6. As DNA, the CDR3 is TGTGCCAGCAGTTTAGGAGCGGGAGAGGGAGATACGCAGTATTTT. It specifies CASSLGAGEGDTQYF. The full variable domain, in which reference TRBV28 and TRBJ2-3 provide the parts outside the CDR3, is DVKVTQSSRYLVKRTGEKVFLECVQDMDHENMFWYRQDPGLGLRLIYFSYDVKMKEKGDIPEGYSVSREKKERFSLILESASTNQTSMYLCASSLGAGEGDTQYFGPGTRLTVL.

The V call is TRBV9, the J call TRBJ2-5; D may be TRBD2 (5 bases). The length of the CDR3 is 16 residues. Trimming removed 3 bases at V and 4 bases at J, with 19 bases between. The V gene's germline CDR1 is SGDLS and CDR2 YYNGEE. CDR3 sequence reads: CASSGTRGLSSETQYF. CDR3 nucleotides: TGTGCCAGCAGCGGAACTCGAGGACTTTCTTCAGAGACCCAGTACTTC.

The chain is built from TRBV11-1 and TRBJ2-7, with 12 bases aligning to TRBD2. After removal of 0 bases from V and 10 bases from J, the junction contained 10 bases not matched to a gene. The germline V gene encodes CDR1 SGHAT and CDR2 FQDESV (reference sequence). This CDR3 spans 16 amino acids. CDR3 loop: CASSLATGLAGNSQYF. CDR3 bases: TGTGCCAGCAGCTTAGCGACCGGACTAGCGGGAAATTCTCAGTACTTC.

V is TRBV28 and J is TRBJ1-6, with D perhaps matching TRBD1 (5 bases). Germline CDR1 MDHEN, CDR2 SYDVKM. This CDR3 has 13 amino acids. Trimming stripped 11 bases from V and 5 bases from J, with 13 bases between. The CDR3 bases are TGTGCCTCAGGCACAGGAGATAATTCACCCCTCCACTTT. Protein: CASGTGDNSPLHF.

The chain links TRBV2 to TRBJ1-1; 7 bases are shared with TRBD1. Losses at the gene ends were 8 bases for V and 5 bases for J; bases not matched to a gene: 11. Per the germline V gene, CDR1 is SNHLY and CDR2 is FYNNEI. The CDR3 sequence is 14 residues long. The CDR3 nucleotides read TGTGCCAGCGGATCAGGGGGTTGGGGAACTGAAGCTTTCTTT. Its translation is CASGSGGWGTEAFF.

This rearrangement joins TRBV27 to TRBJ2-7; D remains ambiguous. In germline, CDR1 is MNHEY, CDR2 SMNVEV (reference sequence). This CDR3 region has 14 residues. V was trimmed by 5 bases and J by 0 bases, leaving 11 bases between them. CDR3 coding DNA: TGTGCCAGCAGTCCCGGGTTCAGCTCCTACGAGCAGTACTTC. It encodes CASSPGFSSYEQYF.

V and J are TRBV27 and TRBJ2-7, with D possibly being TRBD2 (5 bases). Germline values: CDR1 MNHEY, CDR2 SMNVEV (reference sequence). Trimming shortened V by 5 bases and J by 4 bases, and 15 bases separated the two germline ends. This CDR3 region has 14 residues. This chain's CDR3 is CASSPREGPYEQYF. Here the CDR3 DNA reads TGTGCCAGCAGTCCCCGAGAGGGTCCTTACGAGCAGTACTTC.

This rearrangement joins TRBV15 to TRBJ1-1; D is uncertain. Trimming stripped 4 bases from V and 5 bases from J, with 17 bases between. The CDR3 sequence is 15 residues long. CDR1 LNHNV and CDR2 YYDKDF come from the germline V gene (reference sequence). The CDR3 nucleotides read TGTGCCACCAGCACGAAGGAGCTGGGGAGGACTGAAGCTTTCTTT. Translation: CATSTKELGRTEAFF.

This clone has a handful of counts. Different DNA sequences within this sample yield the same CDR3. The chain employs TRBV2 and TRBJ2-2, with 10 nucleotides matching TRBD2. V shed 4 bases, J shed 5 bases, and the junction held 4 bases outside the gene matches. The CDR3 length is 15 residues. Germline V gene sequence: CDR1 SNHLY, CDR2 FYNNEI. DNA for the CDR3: TGTGCCAGCAGTGTGCTAGCGGGAGATACCGGGGAGCTGTTTTTT. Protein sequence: CASSVLAGDTGELFF.

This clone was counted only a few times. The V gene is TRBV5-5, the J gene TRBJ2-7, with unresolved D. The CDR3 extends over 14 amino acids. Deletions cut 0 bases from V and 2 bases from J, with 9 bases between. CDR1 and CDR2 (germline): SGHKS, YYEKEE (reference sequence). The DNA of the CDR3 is TGTGCCAGCAGCTTGGAGTGGGCCACCTACGAGCAGTACTTC. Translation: CASSLEWATYEQYF.

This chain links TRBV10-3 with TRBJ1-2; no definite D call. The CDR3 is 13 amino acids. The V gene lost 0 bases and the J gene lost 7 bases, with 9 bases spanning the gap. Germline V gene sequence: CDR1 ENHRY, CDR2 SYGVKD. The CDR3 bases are TGTGCCATCAGTGAGTCGAGGGAGGGTGGCTACACCTTC. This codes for CAISESREGGYTF.

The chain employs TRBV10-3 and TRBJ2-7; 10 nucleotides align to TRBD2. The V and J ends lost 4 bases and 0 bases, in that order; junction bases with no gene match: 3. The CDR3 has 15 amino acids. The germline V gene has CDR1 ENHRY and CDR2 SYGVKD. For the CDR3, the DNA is TGTGCCATCAGTGGACTAGCGGGTTCCTCCTACGAGCAGTACTTC. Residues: CAISGLAGSSYEQYF.

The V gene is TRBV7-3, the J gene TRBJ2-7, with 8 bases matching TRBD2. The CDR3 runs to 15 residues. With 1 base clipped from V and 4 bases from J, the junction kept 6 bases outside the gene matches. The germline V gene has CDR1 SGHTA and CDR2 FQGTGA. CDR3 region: CASSLKGAGAYEQYF. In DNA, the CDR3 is TGTGCCAGCAGCTTAAAGGGAGCGGGAGCGTACGAGCAGTACTTC.

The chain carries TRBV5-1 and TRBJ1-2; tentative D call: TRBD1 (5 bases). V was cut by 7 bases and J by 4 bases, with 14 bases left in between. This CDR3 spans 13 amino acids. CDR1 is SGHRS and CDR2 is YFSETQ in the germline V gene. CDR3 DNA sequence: TGCGCCAGCTCCCAGGGTCCCCCCTATGGCTACACCTTC. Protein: CASSQGPPYGYTF.

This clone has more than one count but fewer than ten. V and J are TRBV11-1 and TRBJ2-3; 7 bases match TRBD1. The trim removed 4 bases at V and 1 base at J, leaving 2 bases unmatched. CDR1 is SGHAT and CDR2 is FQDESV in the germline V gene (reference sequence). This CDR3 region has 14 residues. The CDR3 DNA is TGTGCCAGCAGCTCCACAGGGGGCACAGATACGCAGTATTTT. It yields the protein CASSSTGGTDTQYF.

The CDR3 loop is CASGKQGYEQYF. The CDR3 coding sequence is TGTGCCAGCGGAAAACAGGGGTACGAGCAGTACTTC. This chain links TRBV28 with TRBJ2-7, with 7 bases fitting TRBD1. The junction had 5 bases not matched to a gene; V was cut back by 8 bases and J by 4 bases. The CDR3 is 12 amino acids. Germline CDR1 reads MDHEN; CDR2 reads SYDVKM.